The entry below gives a single T cell receptor beta chain sequence along with its context. Germline V CDR1 and CDR2: MNHNY, SVGAGI (reference sequence). This CDR3 region has 14 residues. The V and J ends lost 5 bases and 4 bases respectively, with 14 bases between them. The data were obtained in a study of graft-versus-host responses after intestinal transplantation. Sequenced by immunoSEQ multiplex PCR; TCRdb stores in-frame clones only, minus some. The sample lists approximately 89,000 clones; approximately 92% were seen once. The gene calls are TRBV6-6 and TRBJ1-1; possibly TRBD1 for D (5 bases). Material: PBMCs, obtained 450 to 480 days after intestinal transplant. This TCR was sampled from a human patient who received an intestinal transplant, so some T cells may come from the graft donor. CDR3 sequence: CASSPPGGSTEAFF. CDR3 DNA sequence: TGTGCCAGCAGTCCCCCGGGGGGAAGCACTGAAGCTTTCTTT.